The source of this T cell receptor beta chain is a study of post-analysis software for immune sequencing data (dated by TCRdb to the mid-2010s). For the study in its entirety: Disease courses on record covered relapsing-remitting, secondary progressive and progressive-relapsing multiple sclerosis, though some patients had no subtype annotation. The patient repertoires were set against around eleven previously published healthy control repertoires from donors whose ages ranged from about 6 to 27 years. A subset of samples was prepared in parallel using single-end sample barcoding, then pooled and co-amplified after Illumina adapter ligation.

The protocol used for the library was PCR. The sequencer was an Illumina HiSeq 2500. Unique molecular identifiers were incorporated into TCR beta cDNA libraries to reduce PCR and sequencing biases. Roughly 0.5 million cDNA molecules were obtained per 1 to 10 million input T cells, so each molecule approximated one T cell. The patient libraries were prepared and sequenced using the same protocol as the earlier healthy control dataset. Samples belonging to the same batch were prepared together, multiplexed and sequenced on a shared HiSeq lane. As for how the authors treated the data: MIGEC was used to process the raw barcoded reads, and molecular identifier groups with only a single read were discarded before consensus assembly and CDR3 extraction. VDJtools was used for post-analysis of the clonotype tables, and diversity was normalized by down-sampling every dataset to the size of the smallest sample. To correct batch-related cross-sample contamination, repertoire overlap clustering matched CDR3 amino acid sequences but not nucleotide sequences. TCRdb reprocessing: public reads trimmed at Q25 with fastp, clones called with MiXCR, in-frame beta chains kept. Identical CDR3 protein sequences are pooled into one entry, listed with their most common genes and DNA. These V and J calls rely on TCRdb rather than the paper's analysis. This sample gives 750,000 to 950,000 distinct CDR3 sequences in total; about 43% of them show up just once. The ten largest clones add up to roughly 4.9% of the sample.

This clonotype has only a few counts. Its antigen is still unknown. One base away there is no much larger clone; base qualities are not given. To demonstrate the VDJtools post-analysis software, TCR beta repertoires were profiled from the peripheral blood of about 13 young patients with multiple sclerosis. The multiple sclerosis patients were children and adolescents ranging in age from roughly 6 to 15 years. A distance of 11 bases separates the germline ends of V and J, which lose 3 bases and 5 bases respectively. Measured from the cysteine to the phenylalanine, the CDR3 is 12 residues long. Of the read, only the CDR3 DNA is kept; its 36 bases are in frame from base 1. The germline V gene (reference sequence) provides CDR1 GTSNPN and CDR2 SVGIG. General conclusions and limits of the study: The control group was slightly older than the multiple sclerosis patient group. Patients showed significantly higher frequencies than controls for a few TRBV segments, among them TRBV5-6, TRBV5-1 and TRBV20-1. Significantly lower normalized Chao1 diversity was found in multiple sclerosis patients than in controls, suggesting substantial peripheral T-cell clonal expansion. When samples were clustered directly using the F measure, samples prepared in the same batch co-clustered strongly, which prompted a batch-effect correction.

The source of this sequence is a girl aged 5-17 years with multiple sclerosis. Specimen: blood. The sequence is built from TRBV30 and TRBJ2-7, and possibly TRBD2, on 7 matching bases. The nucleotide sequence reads TGTGCCTGGAGCCGGGGGGCCAACGAGCAGTACTTC. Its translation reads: CAWSRGANEQYF. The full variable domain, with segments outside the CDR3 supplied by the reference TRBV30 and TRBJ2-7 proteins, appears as SQTIHQWPATLVQPVGSPLSLECTVEGTSNPNLYWYRQAAGRGLQLLFYSVGIGQISSEVPQNLSASRPQDRQFILSSKKLLLSDSGFYLCAWSRGANEQYFGPGTRLTVT.